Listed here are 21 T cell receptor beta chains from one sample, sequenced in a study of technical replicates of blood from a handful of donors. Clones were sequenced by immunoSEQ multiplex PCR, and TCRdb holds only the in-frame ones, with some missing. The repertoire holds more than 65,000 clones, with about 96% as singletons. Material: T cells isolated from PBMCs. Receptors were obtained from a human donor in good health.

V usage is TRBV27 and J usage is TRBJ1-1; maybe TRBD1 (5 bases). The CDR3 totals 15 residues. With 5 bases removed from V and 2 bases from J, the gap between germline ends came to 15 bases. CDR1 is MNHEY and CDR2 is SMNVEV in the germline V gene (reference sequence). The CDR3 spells CASSPRTHGNTEAFF. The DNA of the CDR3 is TGTGCCAGCAGTCCCCGGACACACGGTAACACTGAAGCTTTCTTT.

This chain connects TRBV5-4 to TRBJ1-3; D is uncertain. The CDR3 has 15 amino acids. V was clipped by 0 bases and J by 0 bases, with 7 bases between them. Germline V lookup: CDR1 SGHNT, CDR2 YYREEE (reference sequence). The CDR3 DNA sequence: TGTGCCAGCAGCTTGGTTGGCAGCTCTGGAAACACCATATATTTT. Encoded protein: CASSLVGSSGNTIYF.

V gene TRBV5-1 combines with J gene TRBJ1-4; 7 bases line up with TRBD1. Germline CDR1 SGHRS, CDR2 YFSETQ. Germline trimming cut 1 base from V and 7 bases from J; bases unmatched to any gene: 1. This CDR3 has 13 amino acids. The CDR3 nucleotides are TGCGCCAGCAGCTTGAACAGGGGTGAAAAACTGTTTTTT. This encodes CASSLNRGEKLFF.

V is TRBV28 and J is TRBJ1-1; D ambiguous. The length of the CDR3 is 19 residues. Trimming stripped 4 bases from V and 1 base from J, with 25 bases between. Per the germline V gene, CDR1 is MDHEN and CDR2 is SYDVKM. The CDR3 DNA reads TGTGCCAGCAGTTACCCTCTTGAATTTAGTGCGCCCTCGAACACTGAAGCTTTCTTT. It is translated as CASSYPLEFSAPSNTEAFF. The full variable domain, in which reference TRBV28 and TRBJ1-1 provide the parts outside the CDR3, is DVKVTQSSRYLVKRTGEKVFLECVQDMDHENMFWYRQDPGLGLRLIYFSYDVKMKEKGDIPEGYSVSREKKERFSLILESASTNQTSMYLCASSYPLEFSAPSNTEAFFGQGTRLTVV.

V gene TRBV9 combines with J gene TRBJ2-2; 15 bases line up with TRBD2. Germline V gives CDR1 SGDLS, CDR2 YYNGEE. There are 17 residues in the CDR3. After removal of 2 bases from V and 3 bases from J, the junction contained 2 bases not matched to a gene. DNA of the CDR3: TGTGCCAGCAGCGTCGGACTAGCGGGAGGGTACACCGGGGAGCTGTTTTTT. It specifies CASSVGLAGGYTGELFF.

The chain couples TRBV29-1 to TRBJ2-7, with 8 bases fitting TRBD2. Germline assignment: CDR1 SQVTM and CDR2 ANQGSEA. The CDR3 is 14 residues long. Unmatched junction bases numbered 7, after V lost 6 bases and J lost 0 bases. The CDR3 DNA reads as TGCAGCGTCAATAGCGGGATTAGCTCCTACGAGCAGTACTTC. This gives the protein CSVNSGISSYEQYF.

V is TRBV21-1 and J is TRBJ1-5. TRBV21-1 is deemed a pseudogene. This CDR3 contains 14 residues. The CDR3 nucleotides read TGTGCCAGCAGTTTAACGGGGGGGGATCAGCCCCAGCATTTT. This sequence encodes CASSLTGGDQPQHF.

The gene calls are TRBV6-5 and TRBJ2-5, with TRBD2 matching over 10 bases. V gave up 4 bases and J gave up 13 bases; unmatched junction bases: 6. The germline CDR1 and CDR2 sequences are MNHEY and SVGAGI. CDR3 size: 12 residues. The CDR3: CASSSRLAGLYF. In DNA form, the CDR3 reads TGTGCCAGCAGTTCCCGACTAGCGGGCTTGTACTTC.

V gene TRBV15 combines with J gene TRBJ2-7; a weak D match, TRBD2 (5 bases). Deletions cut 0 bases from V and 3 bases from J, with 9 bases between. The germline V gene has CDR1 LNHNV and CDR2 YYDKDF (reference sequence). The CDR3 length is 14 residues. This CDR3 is CATSRDGGYYEQYF. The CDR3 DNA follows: TGTGCCACCAGCAGAGATGGAGGTTACTACGAGCAGTACTTC. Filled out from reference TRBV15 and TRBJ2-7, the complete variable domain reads DAMVIQNPRYQVTQFGKPVTLSCSQTLNHNVMYWYQQKSSQAPKLLFHYYDKDFNNEADTPDNFQSRRPNTSFCFLDIRSPGLGDTAMYLCATSRDGGYYEQYFGPGTRLTVT.

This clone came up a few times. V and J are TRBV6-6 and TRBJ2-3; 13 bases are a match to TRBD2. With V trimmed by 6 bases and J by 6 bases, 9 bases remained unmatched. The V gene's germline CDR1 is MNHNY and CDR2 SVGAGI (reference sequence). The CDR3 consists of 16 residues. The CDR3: CASRSGLAGVVDTQYF. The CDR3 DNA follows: TGTGCCAGCAGGTCCGGACTAGCGGGAGTAGTGGATACGCAGTATTTT.

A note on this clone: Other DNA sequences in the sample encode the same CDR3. CDR3 nucleotide sequence: TGCGCCAGCAGCTTGGGAGGCTACGAGCAGTACTTC. This codes for CASSLGGYEQYF. The J gene is TRBJ2-7, the V gene TRBV5-1, with D hard to call. The CDR3 is 12 amino acids. Trimming removed 0 bases from V and 3 bases from J, with 4 bases in between. Germline CDR1 and CDR2: SGHRS and YFSETQ.

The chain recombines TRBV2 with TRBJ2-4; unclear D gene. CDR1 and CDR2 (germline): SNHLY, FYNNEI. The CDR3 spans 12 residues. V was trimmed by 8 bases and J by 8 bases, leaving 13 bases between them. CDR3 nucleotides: TGTGCCAGCCTCGGTGGTGTTGACATTCAGTACTTC. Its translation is CASLGGVDIQYF.

Written as DNA, the CDR3 is TGTGCCAGTAGCCCACGACAGGGCTCCTGGGAGCAGTACTTC. Residues: CASSPRQGSWEQYF. The J gene is TRBJ2-7, the V gene TRBV19; 7 bases map to TRBD1. Germline V gene lookup returns CDR1 LNHDA and CDR2 SQIVND (reference sequence). The CDR3 totals 14 residues. With V trimmed by 6 bases and J by 7 bases, 12 bases remained unmatched.

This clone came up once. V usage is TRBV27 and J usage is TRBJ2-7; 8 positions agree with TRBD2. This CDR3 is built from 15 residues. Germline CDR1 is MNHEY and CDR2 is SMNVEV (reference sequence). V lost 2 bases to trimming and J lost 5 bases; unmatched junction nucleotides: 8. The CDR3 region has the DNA TGTGCCAGCAGTTTAGAAGCGGGAGTGGTTAACGAGCAGTACTTC. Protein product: CASSLEAGVVNEQYF.

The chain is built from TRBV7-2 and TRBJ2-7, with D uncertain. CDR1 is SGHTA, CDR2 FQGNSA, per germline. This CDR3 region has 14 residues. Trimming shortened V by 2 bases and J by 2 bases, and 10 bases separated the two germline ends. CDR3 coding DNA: TGTGCCAGCAGCTTATATACCAACACCTACGAGCAGTACTTC. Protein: CASSLYTNTYEQYF.

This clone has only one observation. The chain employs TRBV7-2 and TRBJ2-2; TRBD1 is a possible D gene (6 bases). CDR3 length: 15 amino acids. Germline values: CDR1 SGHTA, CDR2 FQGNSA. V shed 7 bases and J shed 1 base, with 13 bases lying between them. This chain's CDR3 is CASKLLQGNTGELFF. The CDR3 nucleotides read TGTGCCAGCAAGCTCCTACAGGGGAACACCGGGGAGCTGTTTTTT.

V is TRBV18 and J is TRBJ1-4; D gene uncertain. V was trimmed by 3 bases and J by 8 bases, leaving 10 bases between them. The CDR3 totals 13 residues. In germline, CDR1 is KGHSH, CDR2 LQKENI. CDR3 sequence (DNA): TGTGCCAGCTCACCTGATACGGGGGAAAAACTGTTTTTT. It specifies CASSPDTGEKLFF.

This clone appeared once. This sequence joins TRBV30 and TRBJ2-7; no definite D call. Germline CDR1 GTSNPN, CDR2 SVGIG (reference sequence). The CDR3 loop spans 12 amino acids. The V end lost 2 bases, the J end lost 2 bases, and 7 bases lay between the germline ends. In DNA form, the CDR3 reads TGTGCCTGGAGTATCGGAGCCTACGAGCAGTACTTC. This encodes CAWSIGAYEQYF.

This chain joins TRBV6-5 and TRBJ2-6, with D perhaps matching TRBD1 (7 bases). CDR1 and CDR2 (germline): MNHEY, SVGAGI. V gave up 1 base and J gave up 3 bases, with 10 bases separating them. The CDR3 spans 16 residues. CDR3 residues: CASSYWRGHGANVLTF. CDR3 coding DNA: TGTGCCAGCAGTTACTGGAGGGGGCATGGGGCCAACGTCCTGACTTTC.

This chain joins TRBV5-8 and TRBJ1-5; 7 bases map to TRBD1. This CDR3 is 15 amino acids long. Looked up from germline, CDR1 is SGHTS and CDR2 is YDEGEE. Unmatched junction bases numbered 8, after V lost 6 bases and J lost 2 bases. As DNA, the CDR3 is TGTGCCAGCATTATGACAGGGTCGGGCAATCAGCCCCAGCATTTT. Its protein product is CASIMTGSGNQPQHF.

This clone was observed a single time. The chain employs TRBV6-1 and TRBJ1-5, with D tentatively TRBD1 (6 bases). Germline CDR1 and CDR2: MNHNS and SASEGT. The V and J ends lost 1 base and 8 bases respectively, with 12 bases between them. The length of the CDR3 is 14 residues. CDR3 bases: TGTGCCAGCAGTGAAGTGGGGGCTAGGGAGCCCCAGCATTTT. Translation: CASSEVGAREPQHF.